This TCR beta chain was observed in a study of blood T cell repertoires in COVID-19 (TCRdb year 2020). Regarding the study in general: Samples from collaborators originated in the United States, Italy and Spain and spanned both the acute and convalescent phases of COVID-19. The material from the prospective study consisted of cDNA or gDNA derived from T cells, B-cell-depleted T cells, or PBMCs. Deeply sampled blood TCRbeta repertoires from subjects exposed to, actively infected with, or recovered from COVID-19 were included in the dataset. The repertoires were released in a freely available public database intended as a resource for research on the immune response to SARS-CoV-2. The samples were drawn from the first 160 participants of the ongoing ImmuneRACE study and from 1,254 subjects provided by 6 global collaborators. Nearly every sample came with metadata listing a de-identified subject ID, COVID-19 status, age in years and sex. Where available, HLA class I and class II types were taken from metadata supplied by the sample provider and were not determined by assay-based typing. What the authors observed across the whole study: Clinical and demographic metadata were provided uncurated, with the amount varying by source and participant.

For this clone: The antigen it binds to is not known. The sample holds no much larger clone one base away, and base qualities are not on file.

Sequences PRHDT (CDR1) and FYEKMQ (CDR2) are obtained from the germline V gene (reference sequence). The junction shows trimming of 0 bases on V and 8 bases on J, and the gene matches do not reach 7 bases of it. CDR3 length: 16 amino acids, cysteine to phenylalanine. The kept DNA is CDR3 alone, 48 bases in frame from the first base. TCRbeta CDR3 regions were amplified from genomic DNA using the immunoSEQ Assay, a bias-controlled multiplex PCR. From the authors' description of their analysis: Nucleated cell counts per sample were estimated from amplification of reference gene primers within the assay. To quantify the absolute abundance of each unique TCRbeta CDR3 rearrangement, sequence reads were collapsed and filtered. For each sample, productive Simpson clonality was calculated as the square root of Simpson's diversity index across productive rearrangements. Here the immuneACCESS table is served through TCRdb, limited to in-frame sequences with V and J called. Missing clones are a known gap in these copies; in checked studies unresolved V genes cover under half, and the rest lacks a known reason. For V, J and clone size, that table is used; D and trimming come from the DNA. The sample includes around 130,000 clones, with over 65% observed a single time. The ten biggest clones cover 3.9% of the sample.

The collaborating institutions used their own protocols to collect whole blood in K2EDTA tubes. For TCRbeta analysis, collaborator samples were shipped as frozen whole blood, as isolated PBMCs, or as DNA extracted from either sample type. Sequencing input: peripheral blood. The source of this sequence is a man aged 60 to 75 with acute or convalescent COVID-19. The chain is assembled from TRBV13 and TRBJ1-6, and 7 junction bases match TRBD1. The CDR3 region reads CASSLGGGQPYSPLHF. The bases read TGTGCCAGCAGCTTAGGTGGGGGACAGCCTTATTCACCCCTCCACTTT.